The 7 T cell receptor beta chains reported below all come from one sample, sequenced in a study of spatial heterogeneity in lung cancer. Study outcomes and limitations: Tumor mutation count correlated with how many alpha and beta TCRs expanded intratumorally.

Time point noted: sample taken at primary tumor resection. No antigen has been assigned to these receptors. TCRdb redid the calling of the 5' RACE reads with MiXCR, one entry per CDR3 protein. The data contain 5,000 to 5,500 distinct CDR3 sequences, 7.4% of them singletons. Sequenced material: lung tumor tissue, taken at surgery. Source of these receptors: a male donor with early-stage non-small cell lung cancer.

The V gene is TRBV20-1, the J gene TRBJ2-5; D gene unclear. The CDR3 is 12 residues long. Germline CDR1 is DFQATT and CDR2 is SNEGSKA (reference sequence). V was trimmed by 1 base and J by 2 bases, leaving 5 bases between them. CDR3 coding DNA: TGCAGTGCTAGAGTCAGGCAAGAGACCCAGTACTTC. Translation: CSARVRQETQYF.

This clonotype was seen only a few times. The chain recombines TRBV19 with TRBJ2-3; D might be TRBD2 (7 bases). The CDR3 has 16 residues. Germline V gene data show CDR1 as LNHDA and CDR2 as SQIVND (reference sequence). Trimming took 7 bases from V and 2 from J, leaving 19 bases between them. The chain's CDR3 is CASMKKAGAPTDTQYF. The CDR3 nucleotides are TGTGCCAGTATGAAGAAGGCGGGGGCCCCCACAGATACGCAGTATTTT.

The CDR3 nucleotides are TGTGCCAGCAGCCTCGACATACAGGGCATTCAGTACTTC. Translating gives CASSLDIQGIQYF. J is TRBJ2-4 and V is TRBV5-6; maybe TRBD1 (6 bases). Trimming took 4 bases from V and 9 from J, leaving 14 bases between them. Germline V gene sequence: CDR1 SGHDT, CDR2 YYEEEE. The CDR3 runs 13 residues. Full variable domain (remainder filled in from reference TRBV5-6 and TRBJ2-4): DAGVTQSPTHLIKTRGQQVTLRCSPKSGHDTVSWYQQALGQGPQFIFQYYEEEERQRGNFPDRFSGHQFPNYSSELNVNALLLGDSALYLCASSLDIQGIQYFGAGTRLSVL.

In this sample, this clonotype is large (0.1 to 1%). V gene TRBV7-6 combines with J gene TRBJ2-3; TRBD2 might be the D (7 bases). Trimming removed 1 base from V and 5 bases from J, with 13 bases in between. CDR3 length: 15 residues. Germline V gene data show CDR1 as SGHVS and CDR2 as FNYEAQ. CDR3 amino acids: CASSLGGGWGDTQYF. Written as DNA, the CDR3 is TGTGCCAGCAGCTTAGGCGGGGGCTGGGGAGATACGCAGTATTTT.

The CDR3 loop is CSARGPLEEKLFF. The CDR3 DNA reads as TGCAGTGCTAGAGGACCCCTAGAGGAAAAACTGTTTTTT. The V and J genes are TRBV20-1 and TRBJ1-4; no clear D gene. Trimming shortened V by 1 base and J by 8 bases, and 11 bases separated the two germline ends. This CDR3 contains 13 residues. In germline, CDR1 is DFQATT, CDR2 SNEGSKA (reference sequence).

This clonotype is medium-sized by share. The V gene is TRBV6-1, the J gene TRBJ2-3; perhaps D is TRBD1 or TRBD2 (5 bases each). CDR3 length: 15 residues. The germline V gene has CDR1 MNHNS and CDR2 SASEGT. Trimming took off 7 bases at V and 5 bases at J, with 19 bases between the two ends. For the CDR3, the DNA is TGTGCCAGCAACGCCGGGGCGGTTCGGGGAGATACGCAGTATTTT. This translates into CASNAGAVRGDTQYF.

This clonotype was seen more than once but under ten times. The chain is built from TRBV2 and TRBJ1-3, with D tentatively TRBD1 (5 bases). CDR1 SNHLY and CDR2 FYNNEI come from the germline V gene. Trimming removed 11 bases at V and 0 bases at J, with 17 bases between. This CDR3 spans 15 amino acids. CDR3 in DNA: TGTGCCTCCAGGGACTCCAGCCTCTCTGGAAACACCATATATTTT. Amino acids: CASRDSSLSGNTIYF.